Here is one T cell receptor (beta chain) with its context. The antigen is unknown. The entry originates in a study of cytomegalovirus exposure and HLA in healthy donors. Overall study context: Researchers previously reported finding fewer than 120 million unique TCR beta sequences from 170 million or so T cells. Genetic ancestry analysis placed more than 80% of the 300 to 500 donors that were genotyped in the Caucasian-associated cluster. Notes on the study in general: The listing of 150 to 200 TCR beta chains classed them as cytomegalovirus-associated.

J was trimmed by 5 bases and V by 2 bases; bases with no gene match: 9. The CDR3 has 16 amino acids. Per germline, CDR1 SNHLY and CDR2 FYNNEI. Primers included in the PCR were 60 Vbeta and 13 Jbeta primers. The table came from immunoSEQ multiplex PCR; TCRdb's copy has only in-frame clones and leaves some out. The sample records about 120,000 clones, more than 80% being singletons. The TCR was taken from a man aged 35 to 55 in good health and CMV-seronegative. This rearrangement joins TRBV2 to TRBJ2-5; 9 positions agree with TRBD2. Sequenced input: PBMCs. This chain's CDR3 is CASSEPSGAGGETQYF. The DNA for the CDR3 is TGTGCCAGCAGTGAACCCTCCGGGGCGGGGGGGGAGACCCAGTACTTC.